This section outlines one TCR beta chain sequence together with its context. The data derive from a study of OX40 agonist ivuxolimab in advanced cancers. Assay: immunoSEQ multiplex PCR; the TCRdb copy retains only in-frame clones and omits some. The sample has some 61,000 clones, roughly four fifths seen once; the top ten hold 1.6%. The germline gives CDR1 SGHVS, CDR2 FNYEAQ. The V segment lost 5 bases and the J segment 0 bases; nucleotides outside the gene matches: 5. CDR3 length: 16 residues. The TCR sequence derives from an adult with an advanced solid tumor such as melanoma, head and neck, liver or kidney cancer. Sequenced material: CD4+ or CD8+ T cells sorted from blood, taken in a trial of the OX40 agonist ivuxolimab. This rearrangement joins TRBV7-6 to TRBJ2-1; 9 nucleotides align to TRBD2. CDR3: CASSSLAGSSYNEQFF. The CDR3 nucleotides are TGTGCCAGCAGCAGTCTAGCGGGAAGCTCCTACAATGAGCAGTTCTTC.